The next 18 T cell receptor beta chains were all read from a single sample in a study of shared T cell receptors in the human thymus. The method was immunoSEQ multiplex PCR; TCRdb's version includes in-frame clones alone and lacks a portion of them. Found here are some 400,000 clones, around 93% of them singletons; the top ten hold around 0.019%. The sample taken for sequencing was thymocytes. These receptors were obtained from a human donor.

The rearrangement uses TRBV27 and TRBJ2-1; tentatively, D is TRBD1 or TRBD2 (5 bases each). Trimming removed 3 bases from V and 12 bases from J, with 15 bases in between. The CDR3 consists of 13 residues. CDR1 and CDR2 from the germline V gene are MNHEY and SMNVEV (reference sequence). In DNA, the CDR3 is TGTGCCAGCAGTTTTGTCCAGGGAGAGGTGCAGTTCTTC. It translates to CASSFVQGEVQFF.

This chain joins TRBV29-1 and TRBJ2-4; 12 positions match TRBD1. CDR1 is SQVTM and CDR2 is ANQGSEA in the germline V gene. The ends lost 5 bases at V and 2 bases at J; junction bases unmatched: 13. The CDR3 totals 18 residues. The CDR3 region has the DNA TGCAGCGTTTATCCGGGACAGGGGGCGGTTGGGTCCAAAAACATTCAGTACTTC. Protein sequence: CSVYPGQGAVGSKNIQYF.

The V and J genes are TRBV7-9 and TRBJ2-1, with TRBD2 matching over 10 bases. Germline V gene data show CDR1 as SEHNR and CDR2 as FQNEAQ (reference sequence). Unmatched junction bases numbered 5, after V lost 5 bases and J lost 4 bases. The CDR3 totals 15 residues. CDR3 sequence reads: CASSRGTSAYNEQFF. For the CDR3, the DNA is TGTGCCAGCAGCCGAGGGACTAGCGCGTACAATGAGCAGTTCTTC.

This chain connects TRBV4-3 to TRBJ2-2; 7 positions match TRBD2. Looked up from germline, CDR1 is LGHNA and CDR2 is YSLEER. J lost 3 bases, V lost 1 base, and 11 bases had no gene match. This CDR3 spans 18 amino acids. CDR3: CASSQVFWGRADTGELFF. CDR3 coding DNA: TGCGCCAGCAGCCAAGTCTTTTGGGGGAGGGCGGACACCGGGGAGCTGTTTTTT.

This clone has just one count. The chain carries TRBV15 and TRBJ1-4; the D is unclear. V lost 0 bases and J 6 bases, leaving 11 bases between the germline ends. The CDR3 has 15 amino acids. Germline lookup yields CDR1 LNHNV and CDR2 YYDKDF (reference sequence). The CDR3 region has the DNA TGTGCCACCAGCAGAGACGTTGGCGGCTATGAAAAACTGTTTTTT. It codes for CATSRDVGGYEKLFF.

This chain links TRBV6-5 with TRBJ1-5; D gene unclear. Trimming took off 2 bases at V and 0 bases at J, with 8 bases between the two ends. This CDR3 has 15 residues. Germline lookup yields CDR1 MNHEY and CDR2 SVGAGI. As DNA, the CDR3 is TGTGCCAGCAGTTACACAGAAAATAGCAATCAGCCCCAGCATTTT. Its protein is CASSYTENSNQPQHF.

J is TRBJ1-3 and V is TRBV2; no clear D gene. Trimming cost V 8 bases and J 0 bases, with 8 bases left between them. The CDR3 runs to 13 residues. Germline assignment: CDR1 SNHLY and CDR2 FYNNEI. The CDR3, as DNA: TGTGCCAGCGAGGTTTTCTCTGGAAACACCATATATTTT. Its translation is CASEVFSGNTIYF.

For the CDR3, the DNA is TGTGCCAGCAGTCTACGATATGCCTACGAGCAGTACTTC. Protein: CASSLRYAYEQYF. The rearrangement links TRBV27 to TRBJ2-7; D ambiguous. CDR3 size: 13 residues. Germline values: CDR1 MNHEY, CDR2 SMNVEV (reference sequence). With 5 bases removed from V and 2 bases from J, the gap between germline ends came to 10 bases.

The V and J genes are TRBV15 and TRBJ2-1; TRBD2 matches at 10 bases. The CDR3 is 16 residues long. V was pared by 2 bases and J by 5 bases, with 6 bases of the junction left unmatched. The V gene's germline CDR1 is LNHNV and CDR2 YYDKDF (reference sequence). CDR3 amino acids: CATSRKGLAANNEQFF. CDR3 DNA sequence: TGTGCCACCAGCAGAAAAGGACTAGCGGCCAACAATGAGCAGTTCTTC. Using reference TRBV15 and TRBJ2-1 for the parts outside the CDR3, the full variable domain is DAMVIQNPRYQVTQFGKPVTLSCSQTLNHNVMYWYQQKSSQAPKLLFHYYDKDFNNEADTPDNFQSRRPNTSFCFLDIRSPGLGDTAMYLCATSRKGLAANNEQFFGPGTRLTVL.

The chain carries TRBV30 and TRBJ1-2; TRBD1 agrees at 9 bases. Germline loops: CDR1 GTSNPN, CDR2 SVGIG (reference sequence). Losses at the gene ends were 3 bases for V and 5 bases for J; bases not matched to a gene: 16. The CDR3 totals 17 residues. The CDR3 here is CAWSVTIPGQGKYGYTF. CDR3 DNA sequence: TGTGCCTGGAGCGTAACCATCCCGGGACAGGGAAAATATGGCTACACCTTC.

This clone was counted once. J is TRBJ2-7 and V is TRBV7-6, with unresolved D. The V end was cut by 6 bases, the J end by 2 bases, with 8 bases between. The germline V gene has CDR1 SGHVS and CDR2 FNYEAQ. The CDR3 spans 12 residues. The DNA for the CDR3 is TGTGCCAGCAGTCGTACCCCCTACGAGCAGTACTTC. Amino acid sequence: CASSRTPYEQYF.

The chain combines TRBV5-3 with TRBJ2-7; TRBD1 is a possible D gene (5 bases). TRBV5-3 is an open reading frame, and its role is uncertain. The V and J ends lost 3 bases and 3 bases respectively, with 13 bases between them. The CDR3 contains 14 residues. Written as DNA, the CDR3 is TGTGCCAGAAGCTCTCAGGGATGGGGCTACGAGCAGTACTTC. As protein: CARSSQGWGYEQYF.

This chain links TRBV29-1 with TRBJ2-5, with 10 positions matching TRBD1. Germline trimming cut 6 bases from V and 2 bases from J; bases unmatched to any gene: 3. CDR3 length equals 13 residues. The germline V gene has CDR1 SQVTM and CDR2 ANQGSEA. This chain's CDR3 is CSVRTGGQETQYF. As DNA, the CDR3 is TGCAGCGTCCGGACAGGGGGTCAAGAGACCCAGTACTTC.

Here the CDR3 reads CASSIGGLAVHEQFF. DNA for the CDR3: TGTGCCAGTAGTATAGGCGGACTAGCTGTCCATGAGCAGTTCTTC. The J gene is TRBJ2-1, the V gene TRBV19; 8 bases match TRBD2. Germline loops: CDR1 LNHDA, CDR2 SQIVND (reference sequence). Losses at the gene ends were 1 base for V and 8 bases for J; bases not matched to a gene: 7. There are 15 residues in the CDR3.

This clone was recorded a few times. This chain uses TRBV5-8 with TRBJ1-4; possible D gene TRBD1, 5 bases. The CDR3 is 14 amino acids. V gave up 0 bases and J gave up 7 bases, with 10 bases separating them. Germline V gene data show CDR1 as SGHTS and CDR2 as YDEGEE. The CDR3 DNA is TGTGCCAGCAGCTTGGGGGCGGGGGTTGAAAAACTGTTTTTT. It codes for CASSLGAGVEKLFF. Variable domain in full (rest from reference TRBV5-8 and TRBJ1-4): EAGVTQSPTHLIKTRGQQATLRCSPISGHTSVYWYQQALGLGLQFLLWYDEGEERNRGNFPPRFSGRQFPNYSSELNVNALELEDSALYLCASSLGAGVEKLFFGSGTQLSVL.

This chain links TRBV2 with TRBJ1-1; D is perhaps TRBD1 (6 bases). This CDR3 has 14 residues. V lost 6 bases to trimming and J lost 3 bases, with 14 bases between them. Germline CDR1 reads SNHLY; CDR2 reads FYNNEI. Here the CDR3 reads CASRDRDMYTEAFF. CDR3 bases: TGTGCCAGCAGGGACCGGGACATGTACACTGAAGCTTTCTTT.

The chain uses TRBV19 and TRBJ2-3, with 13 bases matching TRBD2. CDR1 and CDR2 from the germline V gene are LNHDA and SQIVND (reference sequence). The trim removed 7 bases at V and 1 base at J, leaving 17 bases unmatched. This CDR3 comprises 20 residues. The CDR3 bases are TGTGCCAGTACCCCCTCGGGACTAGCGGGAACATTAATACGCACAGATACGCAGTATTTT. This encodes CASTPSGLAGTLIRTDTQYF.

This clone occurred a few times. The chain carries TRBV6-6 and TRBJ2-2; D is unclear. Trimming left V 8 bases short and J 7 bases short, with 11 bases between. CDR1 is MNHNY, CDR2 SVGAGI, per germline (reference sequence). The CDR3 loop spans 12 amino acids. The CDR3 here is CASFCGLGELFF. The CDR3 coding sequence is TGTGCCAGCTTTTGTGGGCTCGGGGAGCTGTTTTTT.